Listed below are T cell receptor beta chains from one sample, sequenced in a study of blood T cell repertoires in COVID-19. Assay: immunoSEQ multiplex PCR; the TCRdb copy retains only in-frame clones and omits some. The sample lists fewer than 350,000 clones; 80% to 95% were seen once. Sequencing was performed on peripheral blood. These receptor sequences come from a woman in her thirties with COVID-19, enrolled during active disease. The CDR3 runs from the conserved cysteine through the conserved F or W. A D gene is named only where the DNA matches it firmly. Expanded clones are given a class, and other clones once, few, many or no size at all.

cdr3_aa cdr3_nt clone_size j_call d_call v_call
CASTRDRSDTQYF TGTGCCAGCACCCGGGACAGGTCAGATACGCAGTATTTT - TRBJ2-3 TRBD1 TRBV6-5
CASSQESGMGEKLFF TGCGCCAGCAGCCAAGAGTCAGGGATGGGGGAAAAACTGTTTTTT - TRBJ1-4 - TRBV4-3
CSVDVTSVYNEQFF TGCAGCGTTGACGTAACTAGCGTTTACAATGAGCAGTTCTTC once TRBJ2-1 TRBD2 TRBV29-1
CASSLVGTVSNEQFF TGCGCCAGCAGCTTGGTTGGGACAGTGAGCAATGAGCAGTTCTTC - TRBJ2-1 TRBD1 TRBV5-1
CASSRTRTSGREQFF TGTGCCAGCAGCCGCACCAGGACTAGCGGGAGAGAGCAGTTCTTC - TRBJ2-1 TRBD2 TRBV7-9
CASSQDRTGEEKLFF TGTGCCAGCAGCCAGGACCGGACAGGGGAAGAAAAACTGTTTTTT - TRBJ1-4 TRBD1 TRBV4-2
CASSFGQGAGDTQYF TGTGCCAGCAGCTTCGGGCAGGGGGCGGGAGATACGCAGTATTTT - TRBJ2-3 TRBD1 TRBV7-2
CASSPFAGSPEAFF TGTGCCAGCAGCCCTTTTGCGGGGTCCCCTGAAGCTTTCTTT - TRBJ1-1 - TRBV9
CASSLAEAPSYEQYF TGCGCCAGCAGCTTGGCCGAGGCACCATCCTACGAGCAGTACTTC many TRBJ2-7 - TRBV5-1
CASSSPLDRLANYGYTF TGTGCCAGCAGCTCGCCACTCGACAGGCTGGCTAACTATGGCTACACCTTC - TRBJ1-2 - TRBV5-4
CAISGLAGGSEQFF TGTGCCATCAGTGGACTAGCGGGAGGCTCTGAGCAGTTCTTC - TRBJ2-1 TRBD2 TRBV10-3
CASSQLAGSYEQYF TGTGCCAGCAGCCAACTAGCGGGCTCCTACGAGCAGTACTTC - TRBJ2-7 TRBD2 TRBV3-1/TRBV3-2
CASRGQTGNQPQHF TGTGCCAGCAGGGGACAAACCGGCAATCAGCCCCAGCATTTT - TRBJ1-5 - TRBV28
CASSPSLGNTEAFF TGTGCCAGCAGTCCCAGCCTAGGTAACACTGAAGCTTTCTTT - TRBJ1-1 - TRBV28